This T cell receptor beta chain was obtained from a study of cytomegalovirus exposure and HLA in healthy donors (TCRdb year 2017). Context from the whole study: An earlier analysis of around 600 of the donors reported 250 to 350 Gb of sequence data and roughly 110 million unique TCR beta sequences from some 180 million T cells. An early release covering about 600 HLA-typed donors comprised approximately 300 gigabases of sequencing data and 85 million to 100 million unique TCR sequences. Of the roughly 400 genotyped donors, approximately 82% fell in the genetic ancestry cluster associated with self-reported Caucasian donors. The study aimed to test whether cataloging public T cell receptors could reveal signatures of past pathogen exposure. The study used immunosequencing to profile the T cell repertoires of 666 subjects and linked those repertoires to cytomegalovirus serostatus. In addition to the first cohort of 666 subjects, a separate validation cohort of about 120 different subjects was used. To predict cytomegalovirus infection status, the study combined high-throughput TCR immunosequencing, statistical association of individual TCRs with disease status, and machine learning. A later analysis re-analyzed previously published TCR beta repertoires from about 730 donors and added high-resolution HLA genotyping to study TCR occurrence patterns. Rather than using new phenotypic data, the later analysis identified candidate immune exposures from TCR beta sequences and from how often those sequences occurred across donors. An earlier analysis of several hundred of the donors used high-throughput TCR beta sequencing to judge whether each TCR beta V gene segment behaved as functional or pseudogenic. Donor age, sex, ethnicity and CMV serostatus were compiled alongside the repertoire data. In a later genetic analysis, genome-wide SNP genotypes for about 55% of the 666 donors were used, and that subset was treated as a discovery cohort. Every repertoire in the discovery cohort had been generated on one and the same sequencing platform. Both class I and class II loci were covered by HLA typing, at four-digit resolution. The number of typed donors differed by locus: about 620-640 for A, B, C, DRB1 and DQB1; 522 for DQA1; some 590 for DPA1; and about 450 for DPB1. Roughly 5 DR-DQ haplotypes were handled as single units for association and clustering because linkage in the cohort was strong. On average, around 240,000 unique TCR beta nucleotide sequences were sequenced per donor among more than 350 genotyped donors of the cohort, with roughly 18% of those sequences being non-productive. The research as a whole found: Only TCR beta chains were sequenced in this cohort, and the absence of alpha or paired-chain data limited detectable features. A further reported finding was that TCR beta sequences accurately predicted the HLA-A and HLA-B alleles for most subjects in the first cohort. Assigning TCR associations to individual alleles was difficult when HLA alleles, especially DR and DQ, strongly co-occurred. A few of the identified cytomegalovirus-associated TCR beta chains were confirmed in vitro to be specific for cytomegalovirus antigens. Across donors, most TCR sequences were observed very rarely, whereas some public TCRs were present in many individuals. A later genetic analysis reported fewer N-insertions in productive TCRs among donors in an Asian-associated ancestry cluster than the approximately 700-donor mean. The 87-base-pair reads could not distinguish some IMGT-functional V segments, including TRBV6-2 and TRBV6-3, so those segments were excluded. In a later analysis, TCR association rates were found to vary across HLA loci, with the most associated TCRs seen for DRB1 alleles and the fewest for HLA-C alleles. According to a later analysis, most CMV-associated TCR beta chains appeared to be HLA-restricted, and the HLA associations seemed to be driven largely by CMV exposure. HLA typing was unavailable for some donors at each locus, so association tests used only the typed subset. In a later genetic analysis, a missense DCLRE1C variant was associated with V-gene and J-gene trimming of TCR beta chains, and the association was replicated in an independent cohort. The classifier was reported to diagnose cytomegalovirus status with high specificity and sensitivity in both the original and validation cohorts. Because counts were too low, about 15 rarely observed V segments, including chromosome 9 orphons, were left out of the earlier analysis of about 620 of the donors. According to the authors, the approach could potentially be generalized to other disease states and immunological phenotypes. Immune exposure information for the cohort was limited to CMV serostatus. In the study, around 160 TCR beta chains were listed as associated with cytomegalovirus. In a later analysis, HLA-associated TCR beta chains showed more clonal expansion and lower generation probabilities than non-associated chains that were equally common. A group of highly shared sequence variants was considered likely to be a technical artifact of the sequencing pipeline. Roughly uniform sequencing depth across donors was assumed in presence/absence analyses, although this assumption may not hold. An earlier analysis of around 500 of the donors showed that most TCR beta V segments appeared in productive rearrangements either about 87% or about 30% of the time, which broadly matched IMGT annotations. Correlated functional status among segregating V segments might reflect linkage disequilibrium, but an unknown experimental factor could not be ruled out. In a later analysis, several top co-occurrence clusters were reported to appear linked to parvovirus B19, influenza, CMV and Epstein-Barr virus. Specific HLA alleles were associated with more than 15,000 TCR beta sequences at a false discovery rate of 0.05 in a later analysis.

The CDR3 starts with the cysteine, ends with the phenylalanine, and has 13 residues. The only DNA kept is the CDR3, 39 bases in frame from the first base. Cut back by 6 bases and 3 bases, the V and J ends lie 12 bases apart. The germline V gene (reference sequence) provides CDR1 MNHEY and CDR2 SMNVEV. The cohort was made up of around 720 healthy bone marrow donors. At the time of sampling, all cohort members were nominally healthy, though unrecorded immune exposures were likely present. The donor tested CMV seronegative and was one of the 352 seronegative cohort members. A peripheral blood sample was collected from each donor, and TCR beta sequencing was performed on peripheral blood mononuclear cells. The Qiagen DNeasy Blood Extraction Kit was used to extract genomic DNA from the blood cell samples. The library came from the immunoSEQ multiplex PCR assay. A mixture of 60 forward primers for TCR Vbeta segments and 13 reverse primers for TCR Jbeta segments was used in the multiplex PCR. A multiplex PCR assay on genomic DNA amplified the CDR3 region of rearranged TCR beta genes. The amplified TCR beta libraries were sequenced on the Illumina HiSeq System as 87-base-pair reads. The original methods were these. Across the roughly 670 repertoires, a later analysis counted roughly 77 million unique TCR beta chains, approximately 10 million of which were shared by at least two donors. A nearest-neighbor algorithm error-corrected the raw reads and collapsed the reads into unique sequences, merging closely related sequences to remove PCR and sequencing errors. V, D and J gene segments were assigned by aligning CDR3 sequences to IMGT reference sequences. For a sequence to be retained, at least a six-nucleotide match to both a V gene segment and a J gene segment was required. Rearrangements were called productive when the CDR3 lacked stop codons and stayed in frame with V and J; all others were non-productive. Following IMGT convention, CDR3 was defined as the stretch from the second conserved V-encoded cysteine to the conserved J-encoded phenylalanine. Sequences without an unambiguous match to a single V gene segment were excluded from the earlier analysis of 500 to 700 of the donors. In an earlier analysis of roughly 600 of the donors, a V segment was called functional when productive rearrangements were above 56.7%, and segregating when the standard deviation between donors exceeded 5%. A statistical classification framework was built to diagnose cytomegalovirus status from the catalog of TCR beta chain sequences. In a later analysis, TCR nucleotide sequences were compared against IMGT/GENE-DB human TR gene sequences so that V and J genes could be assigned. A later analysis assigned CDR3 sequences and most-parsimonious VDJ recombination scenarios with the TCRdist pipeline. In a later analysis, every TCR beta chain was defined by the combination of its CDR3 amino acid sequence and its V-gene family, and reads without a unique V-gene family were dropped. To address suspected cross-contamination and a sequencing artifact, a later analysis removed 450 to 700 highly shared, low-generation-probability nucleotide sequences. For each public chain, a later analysis derived a clonal expansion index from normalized ranks of inferred template counts within each repertoire. Generation probabilities in a later analysis came from a VDJ recombination model fitted to out-of-frame rearrangements, and those results were checked against IGoR. Hypergeometric tests were used in a later analysis to score TCR-TCR, TCR-HLA and TCR-CMV co-occurrence, with a repertoire-size bias correction applied to the TCR pairs. A later analysis estimated false discovery rates by permuting HLA or CMV assignments 20 times. In a later analysis, co-occurring TCRs were grouped using DBSCAN, and TCRdist sequence similarity was added for clustering within HLA-allele-positive subsets. For co-occurrence clustering, repertoires with fewer than 30,000 or more than 120,000 public chains were excluded, along with roughly 5 repertoires with anomalous nucleotide sharing. The immuneACCESS repertoire file appears here via TCRdb, limited to in-frame rearrangements. These files lack a portion of the clones; in checked studies, under half of the deficit traces to unresolved V genes, and the cause of the others is not known. That table gives V, J and clone size, and the DNA gave D and trimming. A total of 130,000 to 150,000 clones appear in this sample, about 80% of them only once. The top ten clones comprise approximately 2.1% of the sample.

This clone has only one observation. Its antigen remains undetermined. The sample holds no much larger clone one base away, and base qualities are not on file. Specimen: PBMCs. The clonotype comes from a man younger than 45 in good health and CMV-seronegative. The receptor chain draws on TRBV27 and TRBJ2-7, with TRBD1 tentatively as D gene (6 bases match). CDR3 sequence: CASSMGHYYEQYF. Read as DNA, the sequence is TGTGCCAGCAGCATGGGACATTACTACGAGCAGTACTTC.